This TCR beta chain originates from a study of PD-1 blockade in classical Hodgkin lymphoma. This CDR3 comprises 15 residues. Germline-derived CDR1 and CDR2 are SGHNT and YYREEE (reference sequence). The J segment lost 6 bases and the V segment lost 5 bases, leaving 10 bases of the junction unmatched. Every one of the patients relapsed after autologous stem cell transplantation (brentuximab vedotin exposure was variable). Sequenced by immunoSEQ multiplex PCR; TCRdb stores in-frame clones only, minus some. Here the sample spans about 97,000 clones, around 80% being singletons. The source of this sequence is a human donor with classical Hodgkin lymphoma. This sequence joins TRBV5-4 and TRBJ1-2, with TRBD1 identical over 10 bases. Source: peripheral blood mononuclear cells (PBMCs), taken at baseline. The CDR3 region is CASSGDRGALHGYTF. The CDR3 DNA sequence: TGTGCCAGCAGTGGGGACAGGGGCGCACTCCATGGCTACACCTTC.